These 4 T cell receptor beta chains originate from one sample sequenced in a study of shared clonotypes between healthy human individuals. Assay: immunoSEQ multiplex PCR; the TCRdb copy retains only in-frame clones and omits some. In the table there are fewer than 1.8 million clones, approximately 98.5% of which are singletons. Material for sequencing was naive CD4+ T cells sorted from blood. Subset given: CD45RA+ positively selected. The receptor source for this set is a man in his thirties or forties in good health.

The genes are TRBV5-6 and TRBJ1-2; D gene ambiguous. Trimming removed 4 bases at V and 8 bases at J, with 18 bases between. CDR1 is SGHDT, CDR2 YYEEEE, per germline. This CDR3 contains 14 residues. CDR3 sequence: CASSPFDGYGGYTF. In DNA, the CDR3 is TGTGCCAGCAGCCCCTTCGACGGTTACGGCGGCTACACCTTC.

V usage is TRBV5-1 and J usage is TRBJ1-1; 7 bases fit TRBD1. J gave up 0 bases and V 4 bases, and 3 bases lay outside the gene matches. CDR1 is SGHRS, CDR2 YFSETQ, per germline. The CDR3 runs 14 residues. CDR3 in DNA: TGCGCCAGCAGCCCGGGACAGATGAACACTGAAGCTTTCTTT. Protein product: CASSPGQMNTEAFF.

J is TRBJ2-6 and V is TRBV28; D is ambiguous. CDR3 size: 16 residues. Germline loops: CDR1 MDHEN, CDR2 SYDVKM. V lost 7 bases, J lost 0 bases, and 13 bases lay in between. CDR3 region: CASNAAPLSGANVLTF. CDR3 sequence (DNA): TGTGCCAGCAACGCAGCCCCCCTCTCTGGGGCCAACGTCCTGACTTTC.

This clone has just one count. The chain recombines TRBV9 with TRBJ2-2, with D maybe TRBD2 (5 bases). V was trimmed by 4 bases and J by 4 bases, leaving 17 bases between them. Germline values: CDR1 SGDLS, CDR2 YYNGEE. The CDR3 is 16 residues long. CDR3 nucleotide sequence: TGTGCCAGCAGCTCCCCAAGAGGGAGAGGCACCGGGGAGCTGTTTTTT. Its protein product is CASSSPRGRGTGELFF.